This TCR beta chain was observed in a study of cytotoxic CD8 clonotypes in ibrutinib-treated CLL. On the study more broadly: The group held 10 to 11 relapsed/refractory and roughly 15 treatment-naive patients, with around 18 IGHV unmutated.

To note about this clone: Its cognate antigen is unknown.

General study findings and limits: Clonality rose at ibrutinib response and fell back toward baseline at progression. Investigators sampled sustained-remission and progressing patients at differing times.

V lost 3 bases and J lost 12, with 21 bases in between. Germline V gene sequence: CDR1 KGHSH, CDR2 LQKENI. This CDR3 has 15 amino acids. The table came from immunoSEQ multiplex PCR; TCRdb's copy has only in-frame clones and leaves some out. The sample shows approximately 130,000 clones, under 90% of them seen only once. This chain uses TRBV18 with TRBJ2-1, with D possibly matching TRBD1 (6 bases). The sequencing used PBMCs, collected after 24 months of ibrutinib treatment. The receptor's source is a human donor with chronic lymphocytic leukemia. In nucleotides, the CDR3 is TGTGCCAGCTCACCCTCGCCAGGGGCCGACGGTGGGCAGTTCTTC. The encoded protein is CASSPSPGADGGQFF.